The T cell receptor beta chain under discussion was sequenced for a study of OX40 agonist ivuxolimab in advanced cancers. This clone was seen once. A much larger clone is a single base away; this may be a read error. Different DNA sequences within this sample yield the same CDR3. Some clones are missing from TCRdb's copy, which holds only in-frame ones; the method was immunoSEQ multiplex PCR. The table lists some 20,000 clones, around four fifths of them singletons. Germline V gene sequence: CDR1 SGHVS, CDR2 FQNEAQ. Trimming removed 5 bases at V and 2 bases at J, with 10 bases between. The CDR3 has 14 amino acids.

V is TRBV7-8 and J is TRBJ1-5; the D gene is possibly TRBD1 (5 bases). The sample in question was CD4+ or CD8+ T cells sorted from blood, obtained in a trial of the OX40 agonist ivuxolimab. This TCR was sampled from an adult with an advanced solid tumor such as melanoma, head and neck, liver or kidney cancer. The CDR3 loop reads CASSPGTGNQPQHF. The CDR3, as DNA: TGTGCCAGCAGCCCCGGGACGGGCAATCAGCCCCAGCATTTT.